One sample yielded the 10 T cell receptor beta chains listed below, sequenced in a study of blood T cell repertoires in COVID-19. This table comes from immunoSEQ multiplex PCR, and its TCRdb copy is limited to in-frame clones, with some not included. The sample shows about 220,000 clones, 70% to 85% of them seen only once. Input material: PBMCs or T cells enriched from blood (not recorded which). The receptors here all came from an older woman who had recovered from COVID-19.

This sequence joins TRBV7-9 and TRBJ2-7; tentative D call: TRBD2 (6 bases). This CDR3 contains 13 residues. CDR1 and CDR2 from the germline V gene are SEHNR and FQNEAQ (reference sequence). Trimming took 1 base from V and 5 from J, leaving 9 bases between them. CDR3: CASSLEEGNEQYF. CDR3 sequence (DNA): TGTGCCAGCAGCTTAGAGGAGGGAAACGAGCAGTACTTC.

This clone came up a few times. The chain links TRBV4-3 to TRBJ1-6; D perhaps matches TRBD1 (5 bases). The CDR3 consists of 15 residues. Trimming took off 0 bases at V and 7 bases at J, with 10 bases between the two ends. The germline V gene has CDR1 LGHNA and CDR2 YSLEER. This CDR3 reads CASSQDSQVNSPLHF. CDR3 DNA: TGCGCCAGCAGCCAAGATTCACAGGTCAATTCACCCCTCCACTTT.

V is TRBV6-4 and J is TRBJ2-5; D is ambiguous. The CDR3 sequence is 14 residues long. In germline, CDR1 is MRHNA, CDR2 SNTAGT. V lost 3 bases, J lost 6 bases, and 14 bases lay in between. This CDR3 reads CASSEVSESKTQYF. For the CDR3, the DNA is TGTGCCAGCAGTGAGGTTTCGGAGTCCAAGACCCAGTACTTC.

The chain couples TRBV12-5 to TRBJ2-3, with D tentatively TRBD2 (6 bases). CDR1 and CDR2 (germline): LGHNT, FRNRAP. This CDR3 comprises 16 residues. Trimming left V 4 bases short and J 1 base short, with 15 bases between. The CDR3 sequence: CASGSAGTFRTDTQYF. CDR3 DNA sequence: TGTGCTAGTGGTTCGGCCGGGACTTTCCGCACAGATACGCAGTATTTT.

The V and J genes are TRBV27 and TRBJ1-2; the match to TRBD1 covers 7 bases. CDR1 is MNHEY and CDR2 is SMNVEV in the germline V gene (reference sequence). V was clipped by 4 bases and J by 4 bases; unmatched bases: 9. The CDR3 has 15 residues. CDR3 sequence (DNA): TGTGCCAGCAGTTCCAGCGAGACAGGGCTCTATGGCTACACCTTC. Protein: CASSSSETGLYGYTF.

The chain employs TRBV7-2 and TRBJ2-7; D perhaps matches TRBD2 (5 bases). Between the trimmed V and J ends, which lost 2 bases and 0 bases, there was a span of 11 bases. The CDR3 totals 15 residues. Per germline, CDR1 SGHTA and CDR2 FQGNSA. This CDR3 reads CASSLIAFSSYEQYF. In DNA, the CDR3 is TGTGCCAGCAGCTTAATAGCGTTCAGCTCCTACGAGCAGTACTTC. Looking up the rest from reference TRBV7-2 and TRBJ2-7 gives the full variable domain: GAGVSQSPSNKVTEKGKDVELRCDPISGHTALYWYRQSLGQGLEFLIYFQGNSAPDKSGLPSDRFSAERTGGSVSTLTIQRTQQEDSAVYLCASSLIAFSSYEQYFGPGTRLTVT.

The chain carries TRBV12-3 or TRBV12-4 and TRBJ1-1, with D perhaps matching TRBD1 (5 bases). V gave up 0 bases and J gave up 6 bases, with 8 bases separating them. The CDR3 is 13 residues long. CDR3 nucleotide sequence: TGTGCCAGCAGTTTAGCAGGGGTGGCTGAAGCTTTCTTT. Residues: CASSLAGVAEAFF.

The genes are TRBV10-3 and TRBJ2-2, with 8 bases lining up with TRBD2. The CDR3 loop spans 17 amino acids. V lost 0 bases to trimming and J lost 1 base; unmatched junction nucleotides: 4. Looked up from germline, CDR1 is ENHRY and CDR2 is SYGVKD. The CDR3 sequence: CAISESRAGGNTGELFF. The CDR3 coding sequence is TGTGCCATCAGTGAGTCACGTGCGGGGGGGAACACCGGGGAGCTGTTTTTT.

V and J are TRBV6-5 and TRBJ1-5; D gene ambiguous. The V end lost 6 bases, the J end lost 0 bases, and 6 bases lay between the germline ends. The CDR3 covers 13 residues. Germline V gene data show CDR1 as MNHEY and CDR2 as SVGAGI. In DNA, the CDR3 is TGTGCCAGCAGACCTAATAGCAATCAGCCCCAGCATTTT. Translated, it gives CASRPNSNQPQHF.

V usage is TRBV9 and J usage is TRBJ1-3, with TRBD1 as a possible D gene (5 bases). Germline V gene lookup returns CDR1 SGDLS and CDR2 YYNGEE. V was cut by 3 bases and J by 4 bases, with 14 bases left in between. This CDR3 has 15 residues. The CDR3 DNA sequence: TGTGCCAGCAGCGCGGCGGGACCCCCGGGAAACACCATATATTTT. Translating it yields CASSAAGPPGNTIYF.